Included here is one TCR beta chain sequence, with context. Its specificity is unknown. This sample was taken from a study of beta chain features in type 1 diabetes. The overall study: In all, some 100,000,000 sorted cells from all samples were analyzed.

The study's findings and limits: A potential influence of HLA type upon TCRB rearrangement remained unresolved herein. TCRB CDR3s from Type 1 diabetes patients were moderately but significantly shorter in all four CD4+ subsets.

Each population that was sorted was more than 98% pure. Reverse transcribing all isolated RNA meant expressed TCRB transcripts were sequenced. Profiled with immunoSEQ multiplex PCR; TCRdb holds only in-frame clones, not every one. The sample has 150,000 to 200,000 clones, approximately 8.4% seen once. The sample consisted of central memory CD4+ T cells from blood. This receptor was obtained from a woman under 30 in good health.

The CDR3 DNA is TGTGCCAGCAGCTTGGCCTTGACTAGCGGGCTCAATGAGCAGTTCTTC. Encoded protein: CASSLALTSGLNEQFF. This chain uses TRBV5-4 with TRBJ2-1, with TRBD2 matching 10 bases. Germline V gene data show CDR1 as SGHNT and CDR2 as YYREEE (reference sequence). The CDR3 covers 16 residues. Trimming removed 0 bases from V and 6 bases from J; junction bases left unmatched: 6.